This T cell receptor beta chain was identified during a study of T-cell memory formation after mild COVID-19. General study points: Later expanders leaned CD4+, whereas clones that contracted between day 15 and 85 were balanced CD4/CD8. A subset of responding clones appeared in pre-infection memory, suggesting cross-reactive memory joined. Contracting CD4+ clones were located mainly in CM and EM, and CD8+ clones in EMRA.

TCRdb re-called the 5' RACE reads with MiXCR, one entry per CDR3 protein. Of 150,000 to 200,000 distinct CDR3 sequences listed, roughly 11% are singletons. This clonotype has a handful of counts. The antigen is unknown. The CDR3 consists of 15 residues. Germline V gene data show CDR1 as DFQATT and CDR2 as SNEGSKA (reference sequence). V lost 6 bases and J 1 base, leaving 18 bases between the germline ends. Material: PBMCs or a T cell subset sorted from them (not recorded which). The TCR comes from a man younger than 30 who had mild COVID-19 (a few samples of this study predate the infection). Cell type and time point are not known. The rearrangement links TRBV20-1 to TRBJ2-5; no clear D. The CDR3 reads CSAPSGSDSQETQYF. The CDR3 DNA reads TGCAGTGCCCCCTCCGGGTCAGATTCCCAAGAGACCCAGTACTTC.